This T cell receptor beta chain was profiled in a study of blood T cell repertoires in COVID-19. For the study at large: Samples taken during acute and convalescent COVID-19 were collected in the United States, Italy and Spain.

The assay was immunoSEQ multiplex PCR, and TCRdb's table has in-frame clones only and misses some. The table has roughly 500,000 clones, roughly 90% seen once. Cohort 3 recovery required two negative PCRs, clearance, or symptom resolution. Germline assignment: CDR1 SGHDT and CDR2 YYEEEE. Trimming took 0 bases from V and 5 from J, leaving 15 bases between them. The CDR3 contains 16 residues. The chain employs TRBV5-6 and TRBJ1-5; no definite D call. The sequence came from a woman between 35 and 50 years old who had recovered from COVID-19. Material for sequencing was PBMCs or T cells enriched from blood (not recorded which). In nucleotides, the CDR3 is TGTGCCAGCAGCTTGGGGTTACGGGGATGGGATCAGCCCCAGCATTTT. Translation: CASSLGLRGWDQPQHF.